This T cell receptor (beta chain) was obtained from a study of CD8 T cells in Susac syndrome. Whole-study results and caveats: Acknowledgment was made by the study that its TCR sequencing and HLA analysis involved a relatively small number of individuals.

Concerning this clonotype itself: Its antigen is undetermined.

Germline values: CDR1 MNHEY, CDR2 SMNVEV (reference sequence). This CDR3 spans 14 amino acids. V trimming: 5 bases; J trimming: 6 bases; junction bases outside the gene matches: 5. Random-hexamer reverse transcription was applied to roughly 0.5 to 1 ug RNA. TCR beta CDR3 was amplified by immunoSEQ multiplex PCR. This amplification extended across 54 Vbeta and 13 Jbeta segments. TCRdb itself ran the immunoSEQ multiplex PCR reads through MiXCR, one entry per CDR3 protein. The data show around 59,000 distinct CDR3 sequences, with approximately 90% seen just once and 0.15% to 0.2% held by the top ten. Matched for age and sex, the controls were healthy donors. Through negative isolation, CD4+ and CD8+ T cells were obtained, while TEMRA cells were enriched using FACS.

V usage is TRBV27 and J usage is TRBJ2-2; TRBD2 aligns across 8 bases. Sequencing was done on a sample of CD8+ T cells from PBMCs. The receptor was derived from a human donor in good health. The CDR3 spells CASSVGLGAGELFF. As DNA, the CDR3 is TGTGCCAGCAGTGTGGGACTAGGGGCCGGGGAGCTGTTTTTT.